This TCR beta chain was profiled in a study of shared clonotypes between healthy human individuals (TCRdb year 2020). At the level of the whole study: The cohort included a few men and two women between 18 and 49 years of age. Between about 0.85 and 9.5 billion PBMCs per donor were obtained by leukapheresis. To estimate repertoire size and how much clonotype sharing occurs between individuals, the study deeply sequenced the blood TCR repertoires of roughly 5 healthy adults. To increase sequencing depth and limit assay-specific biases, different laboratories used diverse techniques to prepare libraries and sequence TCR repertoires. What the authors observed across the whole study: Sampling was restricted to blood, and TCR repertoires in tissue are likely to differ from TCR repertoires in blood. The small number of donors limited the genetic and exposure-history diversity represented. Based on pairwise subsampling, the degree of clonotype sharing among donors was expected to be affected by sequencing depth.

The donors were healthy, HIV-negative adults who had no recently reported acute infections or vaccinations. Every donor was a Caucasian adult living in Nashville, Tennessee, USA. In the unsorted samples, around 81 million PBMCs were counted, and genomic DNA was extracted using the QIAamp DNA Blood Mini kit. Blood was obtained by leukapheresis, after which PBMCs were separated by Ficoll-Histopaque density gradient centrifugation and cryopreserved in liquid nitrogen vapor phase. In this sample, this clone turned up once. The specificity of this receptor is unknown. No base qualities exist here, and no much larger clone lies one base off it. V loses 3 bases of germline sequence and J loses 8 bases, and the interval between the two ends is 8 bases. CDR3 length: 12 amino acids, cysteine to phenylalanine. Only the CDR3 DNA is retained, 36 bases long and in frame from the first base. As encoded in the germline V gene, CDR1 is MDHEN while CDR2 is SYDVKM.

TCR CDR3 regions were amplified from genomic DNA by multiplex PCR using the deep immunoSEQ assay. Genomic DNA extracted from each cell subset was distributed evenly over all wells of several immunoSEQ 96-well plates, and each plate served as one replicate. For unsorted PBMC, each replicate PCR was loaded with around 300 ng genomic DNA, equivalent to 30,000 or so T cell genomes. Ten immunoSEQ deep assay plates were used to sequence the unsorted PBMC genomic DNA. Purified libraries were measured with a Qubit 3.0 fluorometer, size-checked on a Bioanalyzer 2100, and measured again with the KAPA Library Quantification kit. A separate single-read 150-cycle Illumina NextSeq 550 flow cell was used to sequence each immunoSEQ 96-well plate. On the authors' methods: Because only junctional sequences without quality scores were contained in the immunoSEQ output, filtering matching that applied to full-length reads could not be performed. Sequences were annotated with PyIR, a Python wrapper for IgBLAST v1.9, and V/J genes and CDR3 were assigned using IMGT germline references. Any read was removed if the V/J assignment was weak (E-value above 1e-6), the CDR3 was missing, or the read contained stop codons, out-of-frame junctions, or ambiguous translated residues. A V3J clonotype was defined by an identical inferred V gene, J gene, and CDR3 amino acid sequence. Percentage overlap between repertoires was computed as shared unique clonotypes divided by the size of the smaller repertoire. RTK rarefaction, the Chao1 estimator, and Recon v2.1 estimates of unobserved clonotypes were used to assess repertoire richness. This immuneACCESS table, as held by TCRdb, lists in-frame sequences with V and J called but not all clones. Of the missing ones, under half trace to an unresolved V gene in checked studies; the others have no known cause. D and trimming were read from the DNA, whereas the V and J calls and clone size are those reported in that table. This sample is represented by around 500,000 clones; roughly 80% of them were singletons. Jointly, the top ten make up approximately 11% of the sample.

The rearrangement joined TRBV28 to TRBJ2-1, and possibly TRBD1, on 5 matching bases. Sequenced sample: PBMCs. The receptor was isolated from a woman in her thirties or forties in good health. Some clones in this sample may be carry-over from other donors' samples. The bases are TGTGCCAGCAGTTTGGGGCCTGATGAGCAGTTCTTC. Its protein reads: CASSLGPDEQFF.